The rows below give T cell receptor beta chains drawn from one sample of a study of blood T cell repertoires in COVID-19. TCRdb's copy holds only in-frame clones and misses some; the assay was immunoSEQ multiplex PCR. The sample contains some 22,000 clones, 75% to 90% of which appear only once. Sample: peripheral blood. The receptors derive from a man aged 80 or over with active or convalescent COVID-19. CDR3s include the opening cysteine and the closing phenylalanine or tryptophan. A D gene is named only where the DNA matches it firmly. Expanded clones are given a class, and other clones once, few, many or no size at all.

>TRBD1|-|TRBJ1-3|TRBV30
TGTGCCTGGAGTGGGACAGGGGCAAACACCATATATTTT
CAWSGTGANTIYF
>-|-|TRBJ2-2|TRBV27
TGTGCCAGCAGTCTATACAAATTCGGACAGCTCCCCCGGGAGCTGTTTTTT
CASSLYKFGQLPRELFF
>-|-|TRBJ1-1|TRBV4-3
TGCGCCAGCAGCCAAGATAGAGGCGGCAGGGGATGGAACAACGCTGAAGCTTTCTTT
CASSQDRGGRGWNNAEAFF
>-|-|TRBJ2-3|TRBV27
TGTGCCAGCAGTGGGGGGGCCACAGATACGCAGTATTTT
CASSGGATDTQYF
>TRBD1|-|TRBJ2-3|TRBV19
TGTGCCAGTAGTATAGTCATAGGGGGCCCAGATACGCAGTATTTT
CASSIVIGGPDTQYF
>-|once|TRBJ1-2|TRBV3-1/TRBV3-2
TGTGCCAGCAGCCAAGAATACGGGGATGGGTATGGCTACACCTTC
CASSQEYGDGYGYTF
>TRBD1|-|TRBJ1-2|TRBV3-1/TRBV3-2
TGTGCCAGCAGCCCTTCCAGGGACAGCCAATCGAACTATGGCTACACCTTC
CASSPSRDSQSNYGYTF
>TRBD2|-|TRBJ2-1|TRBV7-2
TGTGCCAGCAGCTTCCAGCGGGGGGACAATGAGCAGTTCTTC
CASSFQRGDNEQFF
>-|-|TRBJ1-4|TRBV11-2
TGTGCCAGCAGCTTTGGAGGGAATGAAAAACTGTTTTTT
CASSFGGNEKLFF
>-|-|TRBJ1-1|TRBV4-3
TGCGCCAGCAGCCTTAAAGGCCGAGGGGGCACTGAAGCTTTCTTT
CASSLKGRGGTEAFF
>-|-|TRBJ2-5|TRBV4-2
TGTGCCAGCAGCCCAGGTTGGGAGACCCAGTACTTC
CASSPGWETQYF
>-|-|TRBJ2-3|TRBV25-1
TGTGCCAGCAGGGACAGCCTCTACCTACATTTT
CASRDSLYLHF
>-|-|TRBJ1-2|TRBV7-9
TGTGCCAGCAGCCTGGAGAACTATGGCTACACCTTC
CASSLENYGYTF
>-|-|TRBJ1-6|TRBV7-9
TGTGCCAGCAGCTACGACGTCCCGGGAAAGTCACCCCTCCACTTT
CASSYDVPGKSPLHF
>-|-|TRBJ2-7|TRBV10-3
TGTGCCATCAGTGCGACTGGCGAGCAGTACTTC
CAISATGEQYF
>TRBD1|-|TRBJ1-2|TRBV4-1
TGCGCCAGCAGCCAAGAACTAACTACAGGGGACTATGGCTACACCTTC
CASSQELTTGDYGYTF
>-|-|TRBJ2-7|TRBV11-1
TGTGCCAGCAGCTTAGGATCCCGGGTGATCGACGAGCAGTACTTC
CASSLGSRVIDEQYF
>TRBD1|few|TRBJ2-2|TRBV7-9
TGTGCCAGCAGTTACGGACAGGGTTTTAGCACCGGGGAGCTGTTTTTT
CASSYGQGFSTGELFF
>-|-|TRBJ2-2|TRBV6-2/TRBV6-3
TGTGCCAGCAGTAAGTTTAGAGGACAAACCGGCACCGGGGAGCTGTTTTTT
CASSKFRGQTGTGELFF
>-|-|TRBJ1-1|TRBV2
TGTGCCAGCAGTGAGAGGTCCCCGGGGGTATTGAACACTGAAGCTTTCTTT
CASSERSPGVLNTEAFF
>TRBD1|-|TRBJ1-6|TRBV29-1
TGCAGCGCCCGGACAGGGTTGGGTTCACCCCTCCACTTT
CSARTGLGSPLHF
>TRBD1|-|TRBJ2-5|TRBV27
TGTGCCAGCAGTCCATACTCCGGACAGGGGGAAGAGACCCAGTACTTC
CASSPYSGQGEETQYF
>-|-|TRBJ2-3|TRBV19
TGTGCCAGTAGTGTCCGGACAGGCACAGATACGCAGTATTTT
CASSVRTGTDTQYF
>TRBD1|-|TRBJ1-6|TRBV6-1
TGTGCCAGCAGTGAAAACAGGGGCGCCTATAATTCACCCCTCCACTTT
CASSENRGAYNSPLHF
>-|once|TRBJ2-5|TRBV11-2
TGTGCCAGCAGCCGCGGGACAGTGGAGACCCAGTACTTC
CASSRGTVETQYF
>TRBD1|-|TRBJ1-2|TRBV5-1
TGCGCCAGCAGCTTAGGACAGGGGGCGAAAGGCTACACCTTC
CASSLGQGAKGYTF
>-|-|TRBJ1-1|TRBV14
TGTGCCAGCAGCCTCCGGGAGCAGGGTGTGACTTTCTTT
CASSLREQGVTFF
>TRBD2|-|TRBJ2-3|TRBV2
TGTGCCAGTACTAGACTAGCCAACACAGATACGCAGTATTTT
CASTRLANTDTQYF
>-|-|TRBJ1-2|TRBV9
TGTGCCAGCAGCTCCAAGCCAAGTGAGGGCTATGGCTACACCTTC
CASSSKPSEGYGYTF
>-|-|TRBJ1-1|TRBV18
TGTGCCAGCTCATCCGGGAGGAACACTGAAGCTTTCTTT
CASSSGRNTEAFF
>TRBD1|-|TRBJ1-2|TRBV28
TGTGCCAGCCAACTGGGGGACAGATCTCCAGTCCGCTATGGCTACACCTTC
CASQLGDRSPVRYGYTF
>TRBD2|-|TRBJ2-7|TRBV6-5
TGTGCGTCCGGTGGGCTAGCGGGCTCCTACGAGCAGTACTTC
CASGGLAGSYEQYF
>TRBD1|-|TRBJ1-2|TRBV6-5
TGTGCCAGCACGGCAGGGGGCTATGGCTACACCTTC
CASTAGGYGYTF
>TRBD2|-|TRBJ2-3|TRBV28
TGTGGGGCTAGCGGGGGAACAGATACGCAGTATTTT
CGASGGTDTQYF
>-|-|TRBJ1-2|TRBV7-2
TGTGCCAGCAGCTTACCACAGAACTATGGCTACACCTTC
CASSLPQNYGYTF
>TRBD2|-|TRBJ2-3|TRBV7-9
TGTGCCAGCAGCTTTCCGGCTAGCGGGAAGCCAGATACGCAGTATTTT
CASSFPASGKPDTQYF
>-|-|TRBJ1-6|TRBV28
TGTGCCAGCAGTTTCCCCTCAGTTGCAGGGCGCTCCTATAATTCACCCCTCCACTTT
CASSFPSVAGRSYNSPLHF